This T cell receptor (beta chain) was documented in a study of blood T cell repertoires in COVID-19. In the study overall: The samples span acute and convalescent COVID-19 from the United States, Italy and Spain. The analysed material was cDNA or gDNA that came from T cells, B-cell-depleted T cells, or PBMCs.

CDR1 and CDR2 (germline): DFQATT, SNEGSKA (reference sequence). V shed 3 bases and J 11 bases; nucleotides not matched to a gene: 10. The CDR3 is made up of 13 amino acids. In the original processing: Amplified reference gene primers provided the basis for estimating nucleated cell counts. TCRdb keeps only in-frame clones here, not all; method: immunoSEQ multiplex PCR. V and J calls and clone size are as listed in that table; D and trimming were resolved from the DNA. Of a few hundred thousand clones in the sample, approximately 87% were seen once. Sequencing was carried out using peripheral blood. The clonotype originates from a man between 60 and 75 years old who had recovered from COVID-19. The chain couples TRBV20-1 to TRBJ2-3; 8 bases are a match to TRBD2. For the CDR3, the DNA is TGCAGTGCTAGTCTGGCAGGAGCGGGAGTGCAGTATTTT. Translated, it gives CSASLAGAGVQYF.